This is a list of T cell receptor beta chains from one sample in a study of T cells expressing NK-cell markers. TCRdb reprocessed the 5' RACE reads and reports one entry per CDR3 protein, with no DNA. The table lists roughly 380,000 distinct CDR3 sequences. Source material: blood T cells: a sorted CD56 or NKG2C T cell subset, CD4+ or CD8+ T cells, or bulk PBMC T cells (not recorded which). The receptor set was obtained from a man between 18 and 69 years old in good health. Each CDR3 is given with its conserved first and last residue.

v_call	j_call	cdr3_aa
TRBV5-1	TRBJ2-1	CASSLALTSNSYNEQFF
TRBV4-2	TRBJ2-3	CASSQDKSGGTDTQYF
TRBV7-2	TRBJ2-3	CASSLSPSGGEDTQYF
TRBV24-1	TRBJ2-3	CATPDRSTDTQYF
TRBV6-1	TRBJ2-7	CASSLKSHGRGAEQYF
TRBV15	TRBJ2-3	CATSTGGGTDTQYF
TRBV12-3/TRBV12-4	TRBJ2-7	CASSHRVYYEQYF
TRBV4-2	TRBJ2-7	CASSQDHGGAYEQYF
TRBV5-1	TRBJ2-7	CASSLTSGVGEQYF
TRBV10-3	TRBJ2-3	CAISESSGGAGDTQYF
TRBV2	TRBJ2-6	CASSARSGANVLTF
TRBV29-1	TRBJ2-1	CSASPGLATNEQFF
TRBV5-1	TRBJ2-5	CASSGLQSKQETQYF
TRBV15	TRBJ2-7	CATSPRAFNRGNEQYF
TRBV12-3/TRBV12-4	TRBJ2-7	CASGADSGRVQQYF
TRBV12-3/TRBV12-4	TRBJ1-6	CASSRRQNSPLHF
TRBV12-3/TRBV12-4	TRBJ2-7	CASKRTSGKHEQYF
TRBV7-9	TRBJ2-1	CASSPRAGLNNEQFF
TRBV7-9	TRBJ1-6	CASSLEGQTSLSPLHF
TRBV6-5	TRBJ1-4	CASSWTGNANEKLFF
TRBV6-5	TRBJ2-1	CASSYSQVWENEQFF
TRBV7-2	TRBJ1-3	CASSFSQGATGNTIYF
TRBV4-2	TRBJ2-3	CASSQDSLFGAGGTDTQYF
TRBV14	TRBJ2-3	CASSQKAGADTQYF
TRBV6-1	TRBJ2-7	CASRQTGTSQYQFF
TRBV20-1	TRBJ1-4	CSARFRQGYEKLFF
TRBV5-1	TRBJ2-1	CASSFDGQDYNEQFF
TRBV6-1	TRBJ2-7	CASRAGTGETEQYF
TRBV5-1	TRBJ2-7	CASSSAGTGRFGDEQYF
TRBV7-8	TRBJ2-3	CASGGATSDTQYF
TRBV20-1	TRBJ2-7	CSASLRGGLDEQYF
TRBV10-2	TRBJ2-1	CASIWTSGGAHEQFF